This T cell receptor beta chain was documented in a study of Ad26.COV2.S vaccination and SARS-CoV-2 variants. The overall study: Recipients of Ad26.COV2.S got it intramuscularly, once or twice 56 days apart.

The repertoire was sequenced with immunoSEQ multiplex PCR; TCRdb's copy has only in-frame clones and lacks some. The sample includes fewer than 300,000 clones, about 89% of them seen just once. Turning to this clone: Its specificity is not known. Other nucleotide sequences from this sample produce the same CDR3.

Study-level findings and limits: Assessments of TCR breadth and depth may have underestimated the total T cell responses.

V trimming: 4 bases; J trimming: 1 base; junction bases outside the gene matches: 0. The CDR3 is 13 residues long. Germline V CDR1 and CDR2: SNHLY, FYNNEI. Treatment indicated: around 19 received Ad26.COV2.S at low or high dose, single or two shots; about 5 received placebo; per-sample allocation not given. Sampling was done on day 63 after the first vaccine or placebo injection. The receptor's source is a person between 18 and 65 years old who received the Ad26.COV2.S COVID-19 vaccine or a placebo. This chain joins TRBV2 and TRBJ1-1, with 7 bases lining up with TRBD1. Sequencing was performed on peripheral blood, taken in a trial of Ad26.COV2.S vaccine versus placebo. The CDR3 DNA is TGTGCCAGCAGTGGACAGGGGAACACTGAAGCTTTCTTT. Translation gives CASSGQGNTEAFF.